This T cell receptor (beta chain) was captured by sequencing in a study of cytomegalovirus exposure and HLA in healthy donors (dated by TCRdb to between 2016 and 2019). Some background on the complete study: In an earlier analysis of under 750 of the donors, less than 350 Gb of sequence data and 90 million to 120 million unique TCR beta sequences from about 190 million T cells were reported. To predict cytomegalovirus infection status, the study combined high-throughput TCR immunosequencing, statistical association of individual TCRs with disease status, and machine learning. The study profiled the T cell repertoires of 666 subjects by immunosequencing and related them to cytomegalovirus serostatus. Along with the approximately 620-subject first cohort, a separate validation cohort of over a hundred different subjects was used. Across 300 to 500 genotyped donors of the cohort, an average of roughly 200,000 unique TCR beta nucleotide sequences per donor were sequenced, and around 20% of those sequences were non-productive. HLA typing included class I and class II loci at four-digit resolution. The aim of the study was to test whether cataloging public T cell receptors could identify signatures of past pathogen exposure. Of the approximately 370 genotyped donors, 81% were placed in the genetic ancestry cluster associated with self-reported Caucasian donors. An early release covering approximately 600 HLA-typed donors comprised 300 to 350 gigabases of sequencing data and roughly 86 million unique TCR sequences. Donor age, sex, ethnicity and CMV serostatus were compiled alongside the repertoire data. The later analysis used no new phenotypic data to find candidate immune exposures, relying instead on TCR beta sequences and their occurrence across donors. Genome-wide SNP genotypes for about 65% of the 666 donors were used in a later genetic analysis, which treated that subset as a discovery cohort. Four to six DR-DQ haplotypes were handled as single units for association and clustering, since linkage in the cohort was strong. To decide whether each TCR beta V gene segment behaved as functional or pseudogenic, an earlier analysis of some 580 of the donors relied on high-throughput TCR beta sequencing. Every repertoire in the discovery cohort had been generated on one and the same sequencing platform. The number of typed donors differed by locus: roughly 620-640 for A, B, C, DRB1 and DQB1; 500 to 550 for DQA1; fewer than 610 for DPA1; and about 450 for DPB1. To study patterns of TCR occurrence, a later analysis re-analyzed previously published TCR beta repertoires from 650 to 750 donors and added high-resolution HLA genotyping.

The cohort consisted of 650 to 850 healthy bone marrow donors. At the time of sampling, all cohort members were nominally healthy, though unrecorded immune exposures were likely present. The donor was CMV seronegative and was included in the group of hundreds of seronegative cohort members. Every donor gave a peripheral blood sample, and the peripheral blood mononuclear cells from that sample were used for TCR beta sequencing. The Qiagen DNeasy Blood Extraction Kit was used to extract genomic DNA from the blood cell samples. As to this clone: Its antigen is not yet known. No quality values exist for individual bases; no much larger clone is one base distant.

General findings and caveats noted by the study authors: A group of highly shared sequence variants was considered likely to be a technical artifact of the sequencing pipeline. Because HLA typing was unavailable for some donors at each locus, only the typed subset was used in association tests. A later analysis reported that several top co-occurrence clusters appeared linked to parvovirus B19, influenza, CMV and Epstein-Barr virus. In a later analysis, the rate of TCR association differed among HLA loci, with DRB1 alleles having the most associated TCRs and HLA-C alleles having the fewest. A further reported finding was that TCR beta sequences accurately predicted the HLA-A and HLA-B alleles for most subjects in the first cohort. In a later analysis, HLA-associated TCR beta chains showed more clonal expansion and lower generation probabilities than non-associated chains that were equally common. The classifier was reported to diagnose cytomegalovirus status with high specificity and sensitivity in both the original and validation cohorts. The authors suggested that the approach could potentially be generalized to other disease states and immunological phenotypes. The only immune exposure information available for the cohort was CMV serostatus. A later genetic analysis associated a missense DCLRE1C variant with V-gene and J-gene trimming of TCR beta chains, and an independent cohort replicated the association. Presence/absence analyses assumed roughly uniform sequencing depth across donors, an assumption that may not hold. In an earlier analysis of 450 to 750 of the donors, most TCR beta V segments appeared in productive rearrangements about 87% or about 30% of the time, broadly matching IMGT annotations. The study gave a list of some 150 TCR beta chains associated with cytomegalovirus. Assigning TCR associations to individual alleles was difficult when HLA alleles, especially DR and DQ, strongly co-occurred. At a false discovery rate of 0.05, a later analysis linked about 16,000 TCR beta sequences to specific HLA alleles. This cohort had only TCR beta chains sequenced, and the lack of alpha or paired-chain data limited which features could be detected. Most TCR sequences were seen in very few donors, while some public TCRs were found in many individuals. Most CMV-associated TCR beta chains appeared to be HLA-restricted in a later analysis, and the HLA associations seemed to be driven largely by CMV exposure. The earlier analysis of 587 of the donors excluded roughly 17 rarely observed V segments, including chromosome 9 orphons, because counts were too low. Linkage disequilibrium might explain the correlated functional status among segregating V segments, but an unknown experimental factor could not be ruled out. A few of the identified cytomegalovirus-associated TCR beta chains were confirmed in vitro to be specific for cytomegalovirus antigens. According to a later genetic analysis, donors in an Asian-associated ancestry cluster had fewer N-insertions in productive TCRs than the approximately 700-donor mean.

Library generation was performed with the immunoSEQ multiplex PCR assay. The multiplex PCR relied on a mix of 60 forward primers for TCR Vbeta segments and 13 reverse primers for TCR Jbeta segments. The CDR3 region of rearranged TCR beta genes was amplified from genomic DNA with a multiplex PCR assay. The Illumina HiSeq System was used to sequence the amplified TCR beta libraries as 87-base-pair reads. Processing in the source paper ran as follows. A later analysis tallied roughly 78 million unique TCR beta chains across the 640 or so repertoires, and about 12 million of those chains were shared by two or more donors. A nearest-neighbor algorithm error-corrected the raw reads and collapsed the reads into unique sequences, merging closely related sequences to remove PCR and sequencing errors. V, D and J gene segments were assigned by aligning CDR3 sequences to IMGT reference sequences. Each retained sequence needed at least a six-nucleotide match to both a V gene segment and a J gene segment. A rearrangement was called productive if the CDR3 had no stop codons and remained in frame with V and J, and every other rearrangement was called non-productive. CDR3 was defined by IMGT convention, running from the second conserved V-encoded cysteine to the conserved J-encoded phenylalanine. Sequences without an unambiguous match to a single V gene segment were excluded from the earlier analysis of several hundred of the donors. An earlier analysis of about 600 of the donors called V segments functional above 56.7% productive rearrangements and segregating when the between-donor standard deviation exceeded 5%. A statistical classification framework was built to diagnose cytomegalovirus status from the catalog of TCR beta chain sequences. In a later analysis, V and J genes were assigned by comparing TCR nucleotide sequences against IMGT/GENE-DB human TR gene sequences. Using the TCRdist pipeline, a later analysis assigned CDR3 sequences along with most-parsimonious VDJ recombination scenarios. In a later analysis, every TCR beta chain was defined by the combination of its CDR3 amino acid sequence and its V-gene family, and reads without a unique V-gene family were dropped. In a later analysis, 450 to 600 highly shared, low-generation-probability nucleotide sequences were removed to address suspected cross-contamination and a sequencing artifact. A later analysis calculated a clonal expansion index for each public chain from normalized within-repertoire ranks of inferred template counts. Generation probabilities in a later analysis came from a VDJ recombination model fitted to out-of-frame rearrangements, and those results were checked against IGoR. Hypergeometric tests were used in a later analysis to score TCR-TCR, TCR-HLA and TCR-CMV co-occurrence, with a repertoire-size bias correction applied to the TCR pairs. In a later analysis, false discovery rates were estimated by permuting HLA or CMV assignments 20 times. A later analysis grouped co-occurring TCRs with DBSCAN, adding TCRdist sequence similarity when clustering within HLA-allele-positive subsets. Repertoires with fewer than 30,000 or more than 120,000 public chains, plus five repertoires with anomalous nucleotide sharing, were excluded from co-occurrence clustering. As stored in TCRdb, this immuneACCESS dataset retains in-frame rearrangements with V and J assigned. A fraction of the clones does not appear; measured against another copy, unresolved V genes explain less than half of the discrepancy, and the remainder lacks a known reason. Clone size and the V and J calls come from that table; the DNA yielded D and trimming. The sample contains 60,000 or so clones, about 86% of them found a single time. The top ten constitute over 1.5% of the sample.

Source material: PBMCs. The TCR sequence derives from a man aged 40-50 years in good health and CMV-seronegative.

The CDR3 region: CASSVVGTIPGELFF. The DNA sequence is as follows: TGTGCCAGCAGCGTAGTGGGGACAATCCCCGGGGAGCTGTTTTTT. The chain employs TRBV9 and TRBJ2-2; a weak D assignment points to TRBD1 (6 bases agree). V was cut back by 0 bases and J by 6 bases, leaving a gap of 12 bases between them. Taken from cysteine to phenylalanine, the CDR3 has 15 residues. This entry keeps only the CDR3 DNA: 45 bases, framed from base 1. Reading the germline V gene gives CDR1 SGDLS and CDR2 YYNGEE.